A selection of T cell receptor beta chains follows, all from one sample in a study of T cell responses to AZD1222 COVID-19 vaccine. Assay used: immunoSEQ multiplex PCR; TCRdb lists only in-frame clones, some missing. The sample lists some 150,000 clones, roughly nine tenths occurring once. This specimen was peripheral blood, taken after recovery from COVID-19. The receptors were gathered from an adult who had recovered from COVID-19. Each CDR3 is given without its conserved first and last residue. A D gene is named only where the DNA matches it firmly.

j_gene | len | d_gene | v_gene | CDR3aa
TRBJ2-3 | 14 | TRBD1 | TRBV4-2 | ASSQDPGTDTDTQY
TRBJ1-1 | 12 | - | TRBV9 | ASSVVSMNTEAF
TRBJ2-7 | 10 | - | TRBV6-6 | ASSYSPAEQY
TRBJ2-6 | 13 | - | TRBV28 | ASSFPSSGANVLT
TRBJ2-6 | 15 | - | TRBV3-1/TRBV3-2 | ASSPGTGAGGANVLT
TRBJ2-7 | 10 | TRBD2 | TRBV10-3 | AARGGYDEQY
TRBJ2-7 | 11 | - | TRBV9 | ASSVGGFHEQY
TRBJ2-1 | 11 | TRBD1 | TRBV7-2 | ASSLDRAGGEF
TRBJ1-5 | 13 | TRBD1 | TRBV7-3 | ASSSGTVSNQPQH
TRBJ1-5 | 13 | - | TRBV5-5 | ASSVVAFSNQPQH
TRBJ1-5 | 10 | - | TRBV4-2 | ASRDSRRAQH
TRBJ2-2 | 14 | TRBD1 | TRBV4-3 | ASSRTGQTNTGELF
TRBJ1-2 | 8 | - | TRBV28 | ASMEGGYT
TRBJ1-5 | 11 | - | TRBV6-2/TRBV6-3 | ASSTDSNQPQH
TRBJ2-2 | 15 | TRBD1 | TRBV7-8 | ASSLFTGGPSTGELF
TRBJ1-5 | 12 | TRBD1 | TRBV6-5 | ASREGTANQPQH
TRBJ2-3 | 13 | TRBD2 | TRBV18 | ASSATSGSRDTQY
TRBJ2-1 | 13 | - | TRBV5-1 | ASSLVGSTSNEQF
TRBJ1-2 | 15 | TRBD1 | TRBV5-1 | ASSLGQGARANYGYT
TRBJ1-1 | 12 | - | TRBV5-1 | ASSFSTGNTEAF
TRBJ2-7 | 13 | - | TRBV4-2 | ASSQERGSFYEQY
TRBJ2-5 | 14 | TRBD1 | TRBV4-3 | ASSPGTGGSGETQY
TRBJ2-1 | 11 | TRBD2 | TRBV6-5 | ASRASGRNEQF
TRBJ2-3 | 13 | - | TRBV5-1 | ASSALATSTDTQY
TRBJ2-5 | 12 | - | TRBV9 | ASTANLYQETQY
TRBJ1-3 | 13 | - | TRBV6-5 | ASSYSSARGNTIY
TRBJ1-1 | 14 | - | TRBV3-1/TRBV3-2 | ARGQEGGAQNTEAF
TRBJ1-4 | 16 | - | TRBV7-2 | ASSFSGGWMGGREKLF
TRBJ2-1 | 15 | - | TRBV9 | ASSALPTPANAGEQF
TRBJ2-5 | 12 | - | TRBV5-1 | ASSLGGSRETQY
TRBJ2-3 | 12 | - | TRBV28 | ASSPTPIPDTQY
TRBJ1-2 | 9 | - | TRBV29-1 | SVGHLYGYT
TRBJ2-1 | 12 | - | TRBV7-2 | ASSLGLAYNEQF
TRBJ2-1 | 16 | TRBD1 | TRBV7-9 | ASSTSRDRTHSYNEQF
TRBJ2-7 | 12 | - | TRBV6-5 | ASSYPGSMREQY
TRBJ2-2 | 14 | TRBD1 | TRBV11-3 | ASSLSGTGPTGELF
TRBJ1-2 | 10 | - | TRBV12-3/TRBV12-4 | ASSSRRAGYT
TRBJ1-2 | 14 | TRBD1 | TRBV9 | ASRELTGQGYYGYT
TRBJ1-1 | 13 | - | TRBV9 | ASSRQQGRGTEAF
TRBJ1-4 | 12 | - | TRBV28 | ASSEDEPREKLF
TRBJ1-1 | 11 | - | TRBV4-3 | ASSQKMGTEAF
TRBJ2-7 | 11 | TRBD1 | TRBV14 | ASSQSQGGEQY
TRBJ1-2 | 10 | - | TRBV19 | ASSMTAYGYT
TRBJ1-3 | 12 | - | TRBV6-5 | ASSSVFSGNTIY
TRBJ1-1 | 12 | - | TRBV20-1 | SASKAGMNTEAF
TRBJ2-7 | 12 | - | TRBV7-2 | ASSLSKATYEQY
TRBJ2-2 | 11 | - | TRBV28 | ASTPGGIGELF
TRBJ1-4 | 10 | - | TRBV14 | ASSPTNEKLF
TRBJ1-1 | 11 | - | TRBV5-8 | ASSWGGWAEAF
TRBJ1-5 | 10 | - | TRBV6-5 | ASSFAGAPQH